This TCR beta chain was observed in a study of T cells in Graves' hyperthyroidism and ophthalmopathy. Isolation of PBMCs was performed on about 10 ml fresh peripheral blood. RNA transcripts provided the source from which TCR beta CDR3 regions were amplified. First-round RT-PCR with HTBI primers amplified the TCR CDR3 region. One entry per CDR3 protein, called by TCRdb with MiXCR from the multiplex PCR reads. The repertoire holds over 250,000 distinct CDR3 sequences, approximately 15% seen once, with about a third in the top ten. With 3 bases removed from V and 3 bases from J, the gap between germline ends came to 10 bases. Germline loops: CDR1 KGHDR, CDR2 SFDVKD. CDR3 length: 14 residues.

The sequence was obtained from a woman aged 40 to 50 with Graves' ophthalmopathy. The chain employs TRBV24-1 and TRBJ1-2; no definite D call. Material for sequencing was blood. Here the CDR3 reads CATSDIGWDYGYTF. DNA of the CDR3: TGTGCCACCAGTGATATAGGGTGGGACTATGGCTACACCTTC.